Shown below are 14 T cell receptor beta chains from a single sample sequenced in a study of blood T cell repertoires in COVID-19. Clones were sequenced by immunoSEQ multiplex PCR, and TCRdb holds only the in-frame ones, with some missing. In the table there are 210,000 or so clones, 80% to 85% of which are singletons. The material sequenced was PBMCs or T cells enriched from blood (not recorded which). Every receptor here comes from a woman between 45 and 60 years old with acute COVID-19.

V usage is TRBV28 and J usage is TRBJ2-2; perhaps TRBD1 as D (6 bases). Trimming pared 4 bases from V and 1 base from J, leaving 10 bases between. This CDR3 has 15 residues. The germline V gene has CDR1 MDHEN and CDR2 SYDVKM. The CDR3: CASSWGTMNTGELFF. CDR3 DNA: TGTGCCAGCAGTTGGGGGACAATGAACACCGGGGAGCTGTTTTTT.

The genes are TRBV4-1 and TRBJ1-1, with D possibly matching TRBD1 (6 bases). This CDR3 is built from 15 residues. Germline CDR1 reads MGHRA; CDR2 reads YSYEKL. The V gene lost 4 bases and the J gene lost 7 bases, with 19 bases spanning the gap. The CDR3 nucleotides are TGCGCCAGCAGCCCCGCCTCGACAGGAACCCTTGAAGCTTTCTTT. Amino acids: CASSPASTGTLEAFF.

This clone was counted between two and nine times. CDR3 DNA sequence: TGTGCCAGTAGTAAGCCGGACAGGAGCAACACTGAAGCTTTCTTT. Translation: CASSKPDRSNTEAFF. The chain employs TRBV19 and TRBJ1-1; 7 bases are shared with TRBD1. The trim removed 4 bases at V and 2 bases at J, leaving 7 bases unmatched. The CDR3 covers 15 residues. Germline V gene sequence: CDR1 LNHDA, CDR2 SQIVND (reference sequence).

This clone was found a few times. The chain joins TRBV7-2 to TRBJ1-3; no reliable D call. With 4 bases removed from V and 0 bases from J, the gap between germline ends came to 13 bases. In germline, CDR1 is SGHTA, CDR2 FQGNSA. This CDR3 region has 16 residues. The CDR3 DNA sequence: TGTGCCAGCAGCTCGGGGTTCGGAGTCTCTGGAAACACCATATATTTT. Encoded protein: CASSSGFGVSGNTIYF.

This clone is a singleton in its sample. The DNA for the CDR3 is TGTGCCAGTAGTATAGGGCCAGGGGGGTCCAATGAGCAGTTCTTC. Its protein product is CASSIGPGGSNEQFF. The genes are TRBV19 and TRBJ2-1, with a tentative D call TRBD1 (7 bases). Trimming cost V 1 base and J 6 bases, with 13 bases left between them. The germline gives CDR1 LNHDA, CDR2 SQIVND (reference sequence). The CDR3 totals 15 residues.

This chain joins TRBV4-2 and TRBJ1-2; 7 nucleotides match TRBD1. The trim removed 0 bases at V and 4 bases at J, leaving 2 bases unmatched. In germline, CDR1 is LGHNA, CDR2 YNFKEQ. CDR3 length: 14 amino acids. The CDR3 loop reads CASSQDEGAYGYTF. CDR3 bases: TGTGCCAGCAGCCAAGATGAGGGGGCCTATGGCTACACCTTC.

This chain joins TRBV28 and TRBJ1-6; 8 bases map to TRBD1. CDR1 MDHEN and CDR2 SYDVKM come from the germline V gene. V trimming: 6 bases; J trimming: 8 bases; junction bases outside the gene matches: 6. The CDR3 is made up of 14 amino acids. In nucleotides, the CDR3 is TGTGCCAGCAGCCCGACAGGGGAGGATTCACCCCTCCACTTT. This sequence encodes CASSPTGEDSPLHF.

This sequence joins TRBV4-2 and TRBJ2-7, with 7 nucleotides matching TRBD2. This CDR3 has 15 residues. Germline-derived CDR1 and CDR2 are LGHNA and YNFKEQ. After removal of 0 bases from V and 4 bases from J, the junction contained 6 bases not matched to a gene. CDR3 in DNA: TGTGCCAGCAGCCAAGATCGTAGCGGGCGGTACGAGCAGTACTTC. Its protein is CASSQDRSGRYEQYF.

The chain combines TRBV30 with TRBJ1-2; perhaps TRBD1 as D (6 bases). The length of the CDR3 is 16 residues. Germline V gene sequence: CDR1 GTSNPN, CDR2 SVGIG (reference sequence). V was cut by 5 bases and J by 4 bases, with 23 bases left in between. CDR3 in DNA: TGTGCCTGGTCAGCGCGTTTTGGGGGCCTCGGCTATGGCTACACCTTC. This translates into CAWSARFGGLGYGYTF.

This chain connects TRBV7-9 to TRBJ2-3, with 7 bases identical to TRBD1. CDR3 length: 16 amino acids. Looked up from germline, CDR1 is SEHNR and CDR2 is FQNEAQ (reference sequence). V shed 6 bases, J shed 7 bases, and the junction held 16 bases outside the gene matches. The CDR3 nucleotides read TGTGCCAGCAGGCGACAGGGCGCGGCCCCCCAGAATACGCAGTATTTT. Translating it yields CASRRQGAAPQNTQYF.

The chain carries TRBV12-3 or TRBV12-4 and TRBJ1-4; TRBD1 might be the D (5 bases). The CDR3 consists of 13 residues. V was shortened by 6 bases and J by 5 bases, with 10 bases between the two germline ends. CDR3 in DNA: TGTGCCAGCAGGCTAAACAGGAATGAAAAACTGTTTTTT. Translation gives CASRLNRNEKLFF.

This clone was seen a single time. The CDR3: CASSVSFGGGSTDTQYF. CDR3 nucleotide sequence: TGTGCCAGCAGCGTATCTTTTGGCGGGGGGAGCACAGATACGCAGTATTTT. The genes are TRBV9 and TRBJ2-3; 8 bases are shared with TRBD2. Germline CDR1 SGDLS, CDR2 YYNGEE. V was pared by 1 base and J by 0 bases, with 7 bases of the junction left unmatched. This CDR3 spans 17 amino acids.

The chain couples TRBV27 to TRBJ1-2; the D gene is possibly TRBD1 (6 bases). V lost 10 bases and J lost 4, with 10 bases in between. From germline, CDR1 is MNHEY and CDR2 SMNVEV (reference sequence). The length of the CDR3 is 11 residues. In DNA form, the CDR3 reads TGTGCCAAAGGACAGATCTATGGCTACACCTTC. This gives the protein CAKGQIYGYTF.

The chain couples TRBV5-1 to TRBJ2-1; D possibly corresponds to TRBD2 (6 bases). Trimming cost V 2 bases and J 2 bases, with 17 bases left between them. CDR3 length: 17 amino acids. In germline, CDR1 is SGHRS, CDR2 YFSETQ. The CDR3 loop is CASSLPKAGPTYNEQFF. CDR3 DNA sequence: TGCGCCAGCAGCTTACCCAAGGCGGGGCCGACCTACAATGAGCAGTTCTTC.